The 9 T cell receptor beta chains given below trace back to one sample, sequenced in a study of blood T cells in healthy people across ages. For the second PCR, which ran for about 7 to 11 cycles, a sample-barcoded 5' primer and a J-beta primer mix were used. A single record per CDR3 protein comes from TCRdb applying MiXCR to the 5' RACE reads. The sample holds around 2 million distinct CDR3 sequences, more than 35% seen once. The specimen sequenced was blood. The receptors here all came from a human donor in good health.

DNA of the CDR3: TGTGCCAGCAGCTTGTATACTAGCGGGGGGGCAGGGTATGAGCAGTTCTTC. Translating gives CASSLYTSGGAGYEQFF. The chain recombines TRBV5-5 with TRBJ2-1, with TRBD2 matching over 13 bases. V trimming: 1 base; J trimming: 8 bases; junction bases outside the gene matches: 9. The CDR3 length is 17 residues. From germline, CDR1 is SGHKS and CDR2 YYEKEE (reference sequence).

This chain connects TRBV4-3 to TRBJ2-3; 12 bases line up with TRBD2. Germline CDR1 is LGHNA and CDR2 is YSLEER. The CDR3 is made up of 18 amino acids. With V trimmed by 1 base and J by 6 bases, 11 bases remained unmatched. DNA for the CDR3: TGCGCCAGCAGCCAAGGGTGGGGGCCAACTAGCGGGGGGGATACGCAGTATTTT. Its translation: CASSQGWGPTSGGDTQYF.

This clonotype showed up just a few times. The junction departs from the called germline gene at one end, perhaps through a read error. This chain links TRBV20-1 with TRBJ2-1; 8 bases are a match to TRBD2. Germline V lookup: CDR1 DFQATT, CDR2 SNEGSKA (reference sequence). The CDR3 extends over 14 amino acids. The CDR3 region is CSTKRGGRYNEQFF. The CDR3, as DNA: TGCAGCACTAAACGGGGGGGCCGATACAACGAGCAGTTCTTC.

This chain links TRBV6-2 or TRBV6-3 with TRBJ1-5; D perhaps matches TRBD1 (5 bases). Trimming took off 6 bases at V and 7 bases at J, with 13 bases between the two ends. The CDR3 is 13 residues long. Germline V gene data show CDR1 as MNHEY and CDR2 as SVGEGT. The CDR3 region has the DNA TGTGCCAGCAGCACCAGGGTATCACAGCCCCAGCATTTT. Amino acids: CASSTRVSQPQHF.

The rearrangement links TRBV6-1 to TRBJ2-1, with D unclear. V gave up 5 bases and J gave up 4 bases, with 12 bases separating them. Per the germline V gene, CDR1 is MNHNS and CDR2 is SASEGT. The CDR3 is 14 amino acids. The CDR3 coding sequence is TGTGCCAGCAGTCAGATGGGCCCTTACAATGAGCAGTTCTTC. Its translation: CASSQMGPYNEQFF.

This clonotype showed up just a few times. The V and J genes are TRBV5-1 and TRBJ2-6, with D perhaps given as TRBD1 or TRBD2 (5 bases each). Germline values: CDR1 SGHRS, CDR2 YFSETQ. The CDR3 loop spans 16 amino acids. Trimming removed 3 bases at V and 3 bases at J, with 13 bases between. In DNA, the CDR3 is TGCGCCAGCAGCTCACTCGTTGGGGGTGGGGCCAACGTCCTGACTTTC. Translating it yields CASSSLVGGGANVLTF. Drawing the rest from reference TRBV5-1 and TRBJ2-6, the complete variable domain is KAGVTQTPRYLIKTRGQQVTLSCSPISGHRSVSWYQQTPGQGLQFLFEYFSETQRNKGNFPGRFSGRQFSNSRSEMNVSTLELGDSALYLCASSSLVGGGANVLTFGAGSRLTVL.

This clonotype appeared once. This chain connects TRBV6-2 or TRBV6-3 to TRBJ1-1, with TRBD1 as a possible D gene (5 bases). There are 14 residues in the CDR3. CDR1 is MNHEY, CDR2 SVGEGT, per germline. V was pared by 4 bases and J by 4 bases, with 13 bases between. CDR3 DNA sequence: TGTGCCAGCAGTTCCTTTGGCGACAGCACTGAAGCTTTCTTT. Translated, it gives CASSSFGDSTEAFF.

This chain joins TRBV20-1 and TRBJ1-5; no definite D call. The germline V and J ends were trimmed by 5 bases and 3 bases, with 26 bases remaining between them. Germline lookup yields CDR1 DFQATT and CDR2 SNEGSKA (reference sequence). The CDR3 runs to 18 residues. Here the CDR3 reads CSARGVAGSPGINQPQHF. DNA for the CDR3: TGCAGTGCTCGTGGGGTGGCGGGATCACCGGGGATCAATCAGCCCCAGCATTTT.

The chain joins TRBV4-3 to TRBJ2-5; no firm D call. CDR1 is LGHNA and CDR2 is YSLEER in the germline V gene. CDR3 length: 15 amino acids. V lost 0 bases, J lost 1 base, and 9 bases lay in between. Here the CDR3 DNA reads TGCGCCAGCAGCCAAGATCTAAGCGCCCAAGAGACCCAGTACTTC. This translates into CASSQDLSAQETQYF.